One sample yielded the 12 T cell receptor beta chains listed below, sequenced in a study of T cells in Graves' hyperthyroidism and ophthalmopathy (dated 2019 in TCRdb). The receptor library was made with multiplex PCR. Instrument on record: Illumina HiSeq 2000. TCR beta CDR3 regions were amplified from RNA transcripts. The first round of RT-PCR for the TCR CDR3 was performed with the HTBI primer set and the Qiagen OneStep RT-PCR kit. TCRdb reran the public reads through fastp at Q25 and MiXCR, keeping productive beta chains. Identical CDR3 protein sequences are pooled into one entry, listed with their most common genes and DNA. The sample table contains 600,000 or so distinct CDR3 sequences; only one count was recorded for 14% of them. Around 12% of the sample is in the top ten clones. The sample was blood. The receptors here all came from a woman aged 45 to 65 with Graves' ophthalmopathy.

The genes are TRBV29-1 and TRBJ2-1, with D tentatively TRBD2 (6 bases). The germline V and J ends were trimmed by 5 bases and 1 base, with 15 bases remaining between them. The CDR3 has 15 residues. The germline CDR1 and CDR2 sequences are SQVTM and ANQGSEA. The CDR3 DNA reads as TGCAGCGTTTACCCCGGGAGCGCTTCCTACAATGAGCAGTTCTTC. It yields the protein CSVYPGSASYNEQFF.

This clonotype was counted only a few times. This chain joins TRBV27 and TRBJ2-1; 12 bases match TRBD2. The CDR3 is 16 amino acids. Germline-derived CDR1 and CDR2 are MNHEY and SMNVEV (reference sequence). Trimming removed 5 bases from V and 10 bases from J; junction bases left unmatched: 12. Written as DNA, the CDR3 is TGTGCCAGCAGTATACTAGCGGGAGGTACCCCCGTCGAGCAGTTCTTC. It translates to CASSILAGGTPVEQFF.

As DNA, the CDR3 is TGTGCCAGCAGTGATGGTCAGAACACCTACACAGATACGCAGTATTTT. Amino acids: CASSDGQNTYTDTQYF. V is TRBV2 and J is TRBJ2-3; no definite D call. V gave up 3 bases and J gave up 2 bases, with 15 bases separating them. This CDR3 is 16 amino acids long. From germline, CDR1 is SNHLY and CDR2 FYNNEI.

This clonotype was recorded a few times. CDR3 in DNA: TGTGCCAGCAGCGAACCAGGGGGATCCTATGGCTACACCTTC. Translated, it gives CASSEPGGSYGYTF. The chain combines TRBV28 with TRBJ1-2; 7 bases match TRBD1. Losses at the gene ends were 6 bases for V and 4 bases for J; bases not matched to a gene: 8. The CDR3 has 14 residues. The germline CDR1 and CDR2 sequences are MDHEN and SYDVKM.

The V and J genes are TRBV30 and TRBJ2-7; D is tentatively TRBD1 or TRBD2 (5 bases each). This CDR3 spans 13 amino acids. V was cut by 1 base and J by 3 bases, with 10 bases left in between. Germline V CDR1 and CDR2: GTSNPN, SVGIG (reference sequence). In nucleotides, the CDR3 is TGTGCCTGGAGTGACGGGGCCAACTACGAGCAGTACTTC. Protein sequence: CAWSDGANYEQYF. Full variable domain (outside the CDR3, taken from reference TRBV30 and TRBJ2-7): SQTIHQWPATLVQPVGSPLSLECTVEGTSNPNLYWYRQAAGRGLQLLFYSVGIGQISSEVPQNLSASRPQDRQFILSSKKLLLSDSGFYLCAWSDGANYEQYFGPGTRLTVT.

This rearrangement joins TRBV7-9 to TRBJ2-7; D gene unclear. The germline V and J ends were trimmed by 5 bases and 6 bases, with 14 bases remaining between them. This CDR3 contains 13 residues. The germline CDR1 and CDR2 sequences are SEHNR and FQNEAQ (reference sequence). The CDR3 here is CASSRTDKSEQYF. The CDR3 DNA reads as TGTGCCAGCAGCCGAACCGACAAATCCGAGCAGTACTTC.

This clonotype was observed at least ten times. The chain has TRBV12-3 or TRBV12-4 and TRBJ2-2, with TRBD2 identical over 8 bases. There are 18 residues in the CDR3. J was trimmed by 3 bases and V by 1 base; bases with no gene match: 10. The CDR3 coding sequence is TGTGCCAGCAGTTTAGGCCAGGGAGTAGCGGGATACACCGGGGAGCTGTTTTTT. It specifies CASSLGQGVAGYTGELFF.

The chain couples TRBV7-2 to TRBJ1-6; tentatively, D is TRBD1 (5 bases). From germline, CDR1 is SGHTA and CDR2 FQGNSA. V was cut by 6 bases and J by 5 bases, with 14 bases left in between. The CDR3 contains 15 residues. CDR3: CASSQRGTDNSPLHF. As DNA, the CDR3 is TGTGCCAGCAGTCAAAGGGGCACTGATAATTCACCCCTCCACTTT.

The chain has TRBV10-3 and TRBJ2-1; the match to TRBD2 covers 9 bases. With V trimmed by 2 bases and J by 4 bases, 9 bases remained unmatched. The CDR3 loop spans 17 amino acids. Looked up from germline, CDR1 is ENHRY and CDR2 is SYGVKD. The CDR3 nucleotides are TGTGCCATCAGTGAGGCCAAGCTAGCGGGATCATACAATGAGCAGTTCTTC. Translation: CAISEAKLAGSYNEQFF.

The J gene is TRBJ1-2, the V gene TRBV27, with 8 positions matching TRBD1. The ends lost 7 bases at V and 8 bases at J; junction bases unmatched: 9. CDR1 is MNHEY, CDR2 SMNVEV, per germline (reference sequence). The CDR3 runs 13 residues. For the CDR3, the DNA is TGTGCCAGCACCTCGGACAGGGTCCGGGGCTACACCTTC. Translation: CASTSDRVRGYTF.

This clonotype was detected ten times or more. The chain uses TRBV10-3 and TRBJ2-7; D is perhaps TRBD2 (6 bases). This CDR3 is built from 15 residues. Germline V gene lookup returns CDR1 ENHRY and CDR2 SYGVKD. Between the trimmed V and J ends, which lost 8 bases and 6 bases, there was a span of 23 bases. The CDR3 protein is CAIRLAEGALSEQYF. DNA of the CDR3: TGTGCCATCCGATTAGCGGAAGGAGCTTTAAGCGAGCAGTACTTC.

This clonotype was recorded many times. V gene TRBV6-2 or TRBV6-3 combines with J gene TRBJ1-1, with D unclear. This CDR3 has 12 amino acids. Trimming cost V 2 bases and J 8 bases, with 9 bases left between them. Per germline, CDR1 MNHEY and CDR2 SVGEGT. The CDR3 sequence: CASSYMAEEAFF. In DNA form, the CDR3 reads TGTGCCAGCAGTTACATGGCGGAAGAAGCTTTCTTT.